This T cell receptor (beta chain) was retrieved from a study of cytotoxic CD8 clonotypes in ibrutinib-treated CLL. Overall study: The group held roughly ten relapsed/refractory and 15 treatment-naive patients, with under 18 IGHV unmutated. The samples contained over 250,000 productive templates on average. They also contained an average of around 94,000 productive rearrangements.

The method was immunoSEQ multiplex PCR; TCRdb's version includes in-frame clones alone and lacks a portion of them. The data contain more than 10,000 clones, 79% of them singletons. Per the germline V gene, CDR1 is MNHEY and CDR2 is SMNVEV (reference sequence). With V trimmed by 7 bases and J by 5 bases, 7 bases remained unmatched. The CDR3 is 13 amino acids. This receptor was taken from a human donor with chronic lymphocytic leukemia. The chain couples TRBV27 to TRBJ2-7; 8 positions match TRBD2. This material consisted of PBMCs, taken at disease progression, from a patient treated with ibrutinib. CDR3 loop: CASMAGGGNEQYF. The DNA of the CDR3 is TGTGCCAGCATGGCAGGCGGGGGGAACGAGCAGTACTTC.